These 9 T cell receptor beta chains share one sample of origin, sequenced in a study of cytomegalovirus exposure and HLA in healthy donors. PCR amplification relied on 60 Vbeta primers (plus 13 Jbeta primers). The method was immunoSEQ multiplex PCR; TCRdb's version includes in-frame clones alone and lacks a portion of them. The sample lists more than 150,000 clones, over 70% seen once, with roughly 3% in the top ten. Sequencing used PBMCs. These receptor sequences come from a woman aged 45-60 years in good health and CMV-seropositive.

This clone was seen just once. The CDR3 loop is CASSTPTLDTQYF. As DNA, the CDR3 is TGTGCCAGCAGTACCCCGACTCTGGATACGCAGTATTTT. The chain has TRBV6-1 and TRBJ2-3; D uncertain. CDR3 length: 13 amino acids. From germline, CDR1 is MNHNS and CDR2 SASEGT. The V gene lost 5 bases and the J gene lost 6 bases, with 12 bases spanning the gap.

V gene TRBV7-2 combines with J gene TRBJ2-1; TRBD2 agrees at 9 bases. This CDR3 has 16 residues. Looked up from germline, CDR1 is SGHTA and CDR2 is FQGNSA. The trim removed 5 bases at V and 9 bases at J, leaving 14 bases unmatched. CDR3 amino acids: CASSSPGTSLSGEQFF. The CDR3 DNA is TGTGCCAGCAGCAGCCCCGGGACTAGCTTATCAGGTGAGCAGTTCTTC.

The rearrangement joins TRBV5-5 to TRBJ2-1; 8 bases map to TRBD1. The CDR3 has 15 amino acids. J was trimmed by 1 base and V by 4 bases; bases with no gene match: 4. Germline CDR1 SGHKS, CDR2 YYEKEE (reference sequence). The CDR3 protein is CASSPQGASYNEQFF. The CDR3 DNA reads TGTGCCAGCAGCCCCCAGGGGGCGTCCTACAATGAGCAGTTCTTC.

The chain is built from TRBV14 and TRBJ1-5, with TRBD1 matching over 8 bases. Looked up from germline, CDR1 is SGHDN and CDR2 is FVKESK. J lost 4 bases, V lost 0 bases, and 17 bases had no gene match. CDR3 length equals 20 residues. The CDR3: CASSQESEGTGGYWNQPQHF. The CDR3 DNA is TGTGCCAGCAGCCAAGAGTCCGAGGGAACAGGGGGATATTGGAATCAGCCCCAGCATTTT.

The genes are TRBV7-8 and TRBJ2-5; 11 bases map to TRBD2. Judging by the DNA end, TRBJ2-7 fits better; the J call may be wrong. The CDR3 is made up of 18 amino acids. Germline-derived CDR1 and CDR2 are SGHVS and FQNEAQ. For the CDR3, the DNA is TGTGCCAGCAGCTTAGCTCCTCCGGGACTAGCGGACTCCTACGAGCAGTACTTC. It encodes CASSLAPPGLADSYEQYF.

V is TRBV14 and J is TRBJ2-5, with 8 bases lining up with TRBD1. This CDR3 has 15 amino acids. CDR1 SGHDN and CDR2 FVKESK come from the germline V gene. J was trimmed by 5 bases and V by 4 bases; bases with no gene match: 9. Written as DNA, the CDR3 is TGTGCCAGCAGCCGGCGGCAGGGGGCCGGGGAGACCCAGTACTTC. Translated, it gives CASSRRQGAGETQYF.

The chain uses TRBV11-3 and TRBJ2-1; no clear D. The V gene lost 1 base and the J gene lost 4 bases, with 11 bases spanning the gap. The CDR3 runs 15 residues. Germline V gene data show CDR1 as SGHNT and CDR2 as YENEEA. The CDR3 is CASSLGGVTYNEQFF. In DNA, the CDR3 is TGTGCCAGCAGCTTAGGTGGAGTAACGTACAATGAGCAGTTCTTC. Using reference TRBV11-3 and TRBJ2-1 for the parts outside the CDR3, the full variable domain is EAGVVQSPRYKIIEKKQPVAFWCNPISGHNTLYWYLQNLGQGPELLIRYENEEAVDDSQLPKDRFSAERLKGVDSTLKIQPAELGDSAVYLCASSLGGVTYNEQFFGPGTRLTVL.

V is TRBV19 and J is TRBJ2-7, with 8 bases identical to TRBD2. CDR1 is LNHDA, CDR2 SQIVND, per germline (reference sequence). This CDR3 contains 14 residues. V shed 8 bases and J 3 bases; nucleotides not matched to a gene: 9. CDR3 bases: TGTGCCAGTCGCCCGGGGGGGAGTTACTACGAGCAGTACTTC. Encoded protein: CASRPGGSYYEQYF.

The chain carries TRBV4-3 and TRBJ2-3; 8 bases align to TRBD1. Trimming took 1 base from V and 2 from J; bases not matched to a gene: 8. CDR1 and CDR2 from the germline V gene are LGHNA and YSLEER. The CDR3 is 17 residues long. The CDR3 bases are TGCGCCAGCAGCCAAGTATTATATCAGGGGGCCACAGATACGCAGTATTTT. Translation gives CASSQVLYQGATDTQYF.